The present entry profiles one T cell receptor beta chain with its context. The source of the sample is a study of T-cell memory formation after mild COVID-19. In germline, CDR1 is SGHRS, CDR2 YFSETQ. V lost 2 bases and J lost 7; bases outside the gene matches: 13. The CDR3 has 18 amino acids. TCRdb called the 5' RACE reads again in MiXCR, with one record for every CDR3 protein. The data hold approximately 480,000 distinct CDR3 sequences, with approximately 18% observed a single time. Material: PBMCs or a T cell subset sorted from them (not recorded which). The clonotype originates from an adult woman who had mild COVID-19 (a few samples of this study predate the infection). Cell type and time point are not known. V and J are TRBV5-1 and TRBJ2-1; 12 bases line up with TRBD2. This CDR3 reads CASSFLPGLAGGLNEQFF. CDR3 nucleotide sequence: TGCGCCAGCAGCTTTCTGCCTGGCCTAGCGGGGGGGCTTAATGAGCAGTTCTTC.